The rows below give T cell receptor beta chains drawn from one sample of a study of brain metastases from non-small cell lung cancer. Generated by immunoSEQ multiplex PCR, the TCRdb table keeps only in-frame clones and is missing some. This table has 2,800 or so clones, roughly four fifths appearing once. Sequencing was done on a sample of primary lung tumor tissue. These receptors were collected from a donor over 35 with non-small cell lung cancer. Both conserved end residues are trimmed from each CDR3. Fields, in order: CDR3 protein, clone size, J gene, D gene, V gene. D genes are given only for firm matches. Clone sizes are given selectively: once, few, many, or a class where the clone is expanded.

ASSLASMNTEAF | . | TRBJ1-1 | . | TRBV5-1
ASSPPVRQRGSDGYT | . | TRBJ1-2 | . | TRBV18
ASSLVVRTADEQY | . | TRBJ2-7 | . | TRBV5-6
ASSPRPGETQY | . | TRBJ2-5 | . | TRBV18
ASRSSGAGAGELF | . | TRBJ2-2 | TRBD2 | TRBV2
ASSLAGGPEIQY | . | TRBJ2-5 | . | TRBV5-6
ASSQVWESYEQY | . | TRBJ2-7 | . | TRBV6-2/TRBV6-3
AWSTTSGGITDTQY | few | TRBJ2-3 | TRBD2 | TRBV30
ASSFSIYEQY | few | TRBJ2-7 | . | TRBV12-3/TRBV12-4
ASSWDWRETQY | few | TRBJ2-5 | . | TRBV5-1
SVRPVNRGLGQETQY | . | TRBJ2-5 | TRBD1 | TRBV29-1
ASSWDRGTVYEQY | . | TRBJ2-7 | TRBD1 | TRBV7-9
ASSQDRTSGVDTQY | few | TRBJ2-3 | TRBD2 | TRBV3-1/TRBV3-2
ARARSSYNEQF | few | TRBJ2-1 | . | TRBV30
ASSQDWNEETQY | . | TRBJ2-5 | . | TRBV14
ASSPRRSYNSPLH | . | TRBJ1-6 | . | TRBV7-2
TWSATAGRLNSGNTIY | . | TRBJ1-3 | . | TRBV30
ASSNSEGVGGYT | . | TRBJ1-2 | . | TRBV6-4
ASSLTGGKYEQY | . | TRBJ2-7 | TRBD1 | TRBV6-5
ASNVGRVTGELF | . | TRBJ2-2 | . | TRBV19
TSSFQVMSGNTIY | . | TRBJ1-3 | . | TRBV7-2
SARVEQRQF | . | TRBJ2-1 | . | TRBV20-1
ATREPGSGKLF | . | TRBJ1-4 | . | TRBV6-5
ASSLAGREIYEQY | . | TRBJ2-7 | . | TRBV5-1